This TCR beta chain was observed in a study of T-cell reconstitution after alpha-beta-depleted transplantation in children. Findings and limits, study-wide: Surviving thymic progenitors and recipient T cells were the source of high TCRbeta diversity at day 60 in some patients. The origin of alpha-beta T cells about two months after transplant was reportedly several hundred expanded graft clones. From newly produced T cells came most of the T-cell counts and diversity one year after transplant.

On this clonotype: Its antigen is not identified.

It was with unique molecular identifiers that the TCRbeta library was prepared. TCRdb redid the calling of the PCR reads with MiXCR, one entry per CDR3 protein. The sample holds about 540,000 distinct CDR3 sequences, around 27% seen once. In germline, CDR1 is MNHEY, CDR2 SVGEGT. The CDR3 is 14 residues long. The V and J ends lost 0 bases and 1 base respectively, with 6 bases between them. This rearrangement joins TRBV6-2 or TRBV6-3 to TRBJ1-1; no clear D gene. This sequence originates from a boy under two years old with Wiskott-Aldrich syndrome, due to receive a stem cell transplant. Sequencing used PBMCs, obtained before TCRalphabeta/CD19-depleted stem cell transplant. CDR3: CASSYSGGNTEAFF. The CDR3 DNA is TGTGCCAGCAGTTACTCGGGCGGGAACACTGAAGCTTTCTTT.